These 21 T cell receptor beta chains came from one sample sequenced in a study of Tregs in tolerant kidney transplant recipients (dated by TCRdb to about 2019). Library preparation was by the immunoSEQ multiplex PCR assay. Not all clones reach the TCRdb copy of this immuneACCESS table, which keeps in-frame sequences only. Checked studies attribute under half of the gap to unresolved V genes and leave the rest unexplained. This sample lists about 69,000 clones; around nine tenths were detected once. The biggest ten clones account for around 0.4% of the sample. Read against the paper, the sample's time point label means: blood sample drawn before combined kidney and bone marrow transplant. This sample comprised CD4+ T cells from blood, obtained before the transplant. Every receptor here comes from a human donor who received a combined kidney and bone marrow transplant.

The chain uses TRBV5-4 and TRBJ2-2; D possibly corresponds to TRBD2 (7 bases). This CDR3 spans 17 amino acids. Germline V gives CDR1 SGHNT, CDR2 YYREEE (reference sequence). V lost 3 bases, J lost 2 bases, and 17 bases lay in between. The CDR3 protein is CASSYPGRGQNTGELFF. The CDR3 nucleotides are TGTGCCAGCAGCTACCCCGGGCGGGGGCAAAACACCGGGGAGCTGTTTTTT.

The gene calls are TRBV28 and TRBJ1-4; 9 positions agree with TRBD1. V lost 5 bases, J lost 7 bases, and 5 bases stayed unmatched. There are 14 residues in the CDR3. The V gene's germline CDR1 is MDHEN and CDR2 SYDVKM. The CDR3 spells CASSPPGQGEKLFF. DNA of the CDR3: TGTGCCAGCAGTCCTCCGGGACAGGGTGAAAAACTGTTTTTT.

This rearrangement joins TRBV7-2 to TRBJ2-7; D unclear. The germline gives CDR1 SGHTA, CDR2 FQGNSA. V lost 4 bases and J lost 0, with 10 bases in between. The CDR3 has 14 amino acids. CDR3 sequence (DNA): TGTGCCAGCAGCTATTACCTAAACTCCTACGAGCAGTACTTC. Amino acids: CASSYYLNSYEQYF.

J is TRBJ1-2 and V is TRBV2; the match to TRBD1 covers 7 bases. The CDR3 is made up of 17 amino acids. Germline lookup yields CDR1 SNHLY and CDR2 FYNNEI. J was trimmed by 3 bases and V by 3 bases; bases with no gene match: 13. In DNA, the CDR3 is TGTGCCAGCAGTGAGCCGGAAGGGGGCGCAGAATACTATGGCTACACCTTC. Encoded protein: CASSEPEGGAEYYGYTF.

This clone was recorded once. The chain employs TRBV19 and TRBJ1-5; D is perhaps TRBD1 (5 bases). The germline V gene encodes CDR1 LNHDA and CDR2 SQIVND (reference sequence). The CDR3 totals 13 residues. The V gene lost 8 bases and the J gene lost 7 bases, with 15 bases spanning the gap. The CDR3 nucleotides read TGTGCCAGTGCCACTCCAGGGAACCAGCCCCAGCATTTT. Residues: CASATPGNQPQHF.

CDR3 region: CASSEVVLADSYEQYF. CDR3 nucleotides: TGTGCCAGCAGTGAAGTGGTTCTAGCTGACTCCTACGAGCAGTACTTC. The chain recombines TRBV6-1 with TRBJ2-7, with D perhaps TRBD2 (5 bases). The CDR3 totals 16 residues. CDR1 is MNHNS, CDR2 SASEGT, per germline. The V end was cut by 1 base, the J end by 0 bases, with 13 bases between.

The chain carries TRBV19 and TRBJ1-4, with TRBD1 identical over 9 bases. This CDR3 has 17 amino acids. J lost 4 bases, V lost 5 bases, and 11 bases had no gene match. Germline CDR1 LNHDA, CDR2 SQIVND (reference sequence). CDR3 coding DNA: TGTGCCAGTAGTCTAGGGGCACAGGGGGCTGGTAATGAAAAACTGTTTTTT. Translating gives CASSLGAQGAGNEKLFF.

The CDR3 bases are TGTGCTAGTGGTTTGGTACGGGACAGGGGACCCCACTACGAGCAGTACTTC. Residues: CASGLVRDRGPHYEQYF. The rearrangement links TRBV12-5 to TRBJ2-7; 10 bases align to TRBD1. This CDR3 is built from 17 residues. CDR1 LGHNT and CDR2 FRNRAP come from the germline V gene. V gave up 0 bases and J gave up 3 bases; unmatched junction bases: 8.

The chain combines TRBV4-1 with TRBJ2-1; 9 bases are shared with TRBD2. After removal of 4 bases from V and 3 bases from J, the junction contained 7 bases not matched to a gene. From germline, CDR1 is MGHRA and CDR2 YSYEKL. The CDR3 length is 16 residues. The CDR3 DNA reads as TGCGCCAGCAGCCTCGAGGCGGGAGGGATCTACAATGAGCAGTTCTTC. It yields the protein CASSLEAGGIYNEQFF.

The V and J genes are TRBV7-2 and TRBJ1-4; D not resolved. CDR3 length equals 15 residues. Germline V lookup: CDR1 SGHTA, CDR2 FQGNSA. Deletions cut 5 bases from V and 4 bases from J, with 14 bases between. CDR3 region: CASSPQRAVNEKLFF. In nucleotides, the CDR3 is TGTGCCAGCAGCCCACAGAGGGCAGTTAATGAAAAACTGTTTTTT. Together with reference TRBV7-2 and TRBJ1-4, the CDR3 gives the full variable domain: GAGVSQSPSNKVTEKGKDVELRCDPISGHTALYWYRQSLGQGLEFLIYFQGNSAPDKSGLPSDRFSAERTGGSVSTLTIQRTQQEDSAVYLCASSPQRAVNEKLFFGSGTQLSVL.

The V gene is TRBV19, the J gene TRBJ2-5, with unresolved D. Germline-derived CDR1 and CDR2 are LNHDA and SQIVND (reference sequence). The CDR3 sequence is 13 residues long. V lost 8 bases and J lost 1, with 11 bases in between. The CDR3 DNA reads TGTGCCAGTGGAATAGCACTCCAAGAGACCCAGTACTTC. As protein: CASGIALQETQYF.

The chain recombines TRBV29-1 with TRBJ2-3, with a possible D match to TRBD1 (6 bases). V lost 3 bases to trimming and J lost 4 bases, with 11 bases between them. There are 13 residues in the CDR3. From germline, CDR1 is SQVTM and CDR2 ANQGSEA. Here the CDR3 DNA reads TGCAGCGTTGAGGTGGGGGCATCAGATACGCAGTATTTT. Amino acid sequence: CSVEVGASDTQYF.

CDR3 region: CASRPGRDTYNEQFF. In DNA form, the CDR3 reads TGTGCCAGCAGACCCGGGAGGGACACCTACAATGAGCAGTTCTTC. V and J are TRBV5-4 and TRBJ2-1; 8 bases are shared with TRBD2. Germline CDR1 and CDR2: SGHNT and YYREEE (reference sequence). There are 15 residues in the CDR3. The V segment lost 5 bases and the J segment 2 bases; nucleotides outside the gene matches: 6.

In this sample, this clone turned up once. CDR3 sequence reads: CASSLGGSNPYEQYF. In nucleotides, the CDR3 is TGCGCCAGCAGCTTAGGCGGGAGTAACCCCTACGAGCAGTACTTC. J is TRBJ2-7 and V is TRBV5-1, with 7 bases fitting TRBD2. Germline loops: CDR1 SGHRS, CDR2 YFSETQ. The V and J ends lost 2 bases and 2 bases, in that order; junction bases with no gene match: 7. The CDR3 extends over 15 amino acids.

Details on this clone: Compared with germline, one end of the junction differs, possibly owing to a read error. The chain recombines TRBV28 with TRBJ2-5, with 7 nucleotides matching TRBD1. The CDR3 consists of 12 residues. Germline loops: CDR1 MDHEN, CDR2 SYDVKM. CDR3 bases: TGTGCCAGCAGACGACAGGGAGAGTCCCAGTACTTC. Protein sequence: CASRRQGESQYF.

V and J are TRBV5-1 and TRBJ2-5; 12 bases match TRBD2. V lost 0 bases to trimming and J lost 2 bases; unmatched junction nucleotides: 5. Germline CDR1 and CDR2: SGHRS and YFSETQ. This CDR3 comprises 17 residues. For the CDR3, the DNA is TGCGCCAGCAGCTTGGCACTAGCGGGAGGCGGGCAAGAGACCCAGTACTTC. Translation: CASSLALAGGGQETQYF.

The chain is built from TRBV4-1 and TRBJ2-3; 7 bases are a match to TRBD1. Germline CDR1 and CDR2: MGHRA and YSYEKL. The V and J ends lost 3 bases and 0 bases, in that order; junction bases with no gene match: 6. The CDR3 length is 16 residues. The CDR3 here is CASSHKGTVSTDTQYF. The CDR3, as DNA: TGCGCCAGCAGCCACAAAGGGACAGTCAGCACAGATACGCAGTATTTT.

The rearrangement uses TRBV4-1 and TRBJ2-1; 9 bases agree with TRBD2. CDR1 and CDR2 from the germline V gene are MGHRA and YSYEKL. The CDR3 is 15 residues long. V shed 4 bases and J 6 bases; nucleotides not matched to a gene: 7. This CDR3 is CASSPMGLALNEQFF. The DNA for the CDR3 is TGCGCCAGCAGCCCCATGGGACTAGCCCTCAATGAGCAGTTCTTC.

The CDR3 spells CASSFVSSTNEKLFF. As DNA, the CDR3 is TGTGCCAGCAGTTTTGTTAGTTCAACTAATGAAAAACTGTTTTTT. The chain couples TRBV28 to TRBJ1-4; no firm D call. This CDR3 spans 15 amino acids. Germline values: CDR1 MDHEN, CDR2 SYDVKM. V shed 3 bases and J shed 0 bases, with 8 bases lying between them.

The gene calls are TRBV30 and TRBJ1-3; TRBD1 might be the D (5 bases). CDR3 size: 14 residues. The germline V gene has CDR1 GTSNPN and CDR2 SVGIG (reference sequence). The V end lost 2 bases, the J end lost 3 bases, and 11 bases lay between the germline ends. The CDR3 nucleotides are TGTGCCTGGAGTCCCTTGGACATTGGAAACACCATATATTTT. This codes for CAWSPLDIGNTIYF.

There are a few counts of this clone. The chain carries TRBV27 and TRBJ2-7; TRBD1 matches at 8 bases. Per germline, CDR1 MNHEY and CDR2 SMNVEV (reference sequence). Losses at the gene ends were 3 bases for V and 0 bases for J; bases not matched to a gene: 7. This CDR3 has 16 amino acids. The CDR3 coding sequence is TGTGCCAGCAGTTTGCCCCGGGACAGGAGCTCCTACGAGCAGTACTTC. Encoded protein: CASSLPRDRSSYEQYF.